This T cell receptor (beta chain) was obtained from a study of response to subunit inactivated influenza vaccine. This clonotype has a handful of counts. Antigen unknown. Via MiXCR, TCRdb re-called the RT-PCR reads, giving one row per CDR3 protein. The sample consists of more than 700,000 distinct CDR3 sequences, around 20% of them appearing once. Findings and caveats of the study: A suggestion made by the authors is that each seasonal influenza vaccination recruits few new T cells.

Trimming pared 3 bases from V and 6 bases from J, leaving 14 bases between. The CDR3 spans 13 residues. CDR1 and CDR2 (germline): DFQATT, SNEGSKA (reference sequence). This chain connects TRBV20-1 to TRBJ1-2; D not resolved. The source is a man aged 50-59 years who received an inactivated influenza vaccine. The sample was PBMCs from blood, taken more than 4 days after vaccination. CDR3 sequence (DNA): TGCAGTGCTAGTCGGCTAGCGATGGATGGCTACACCTTC. Translation: CSASRLAMDGYTF.